The 5 T cell receptor beta chains reported below all come from one sample, sequenced in a study of shared clonotypes between healthy human individuals. Profiling relied on immunoSEQ multiplex PCR, and the TCRdb table lists in-frame clones only, not all of them. There are some 2,500,000 clones in the sample; less than 95% occur only once, and roughly 0.34% lies in the top ten. The sequencing sample was made of naive CD4+ T cells from PBMCs. The subset is: CD45RA+ positively selected. The receptors shown here come from a man aged 18 to 35 in good health. Some clones in this sample may be carry-over from other donors' samples.

The rearrangement links TRBV28 to TRBJ2-1, with TRBD2 identical over 10 bases. Germline CDR1 and CDR2: MDHEN and SYDVKM. Germline trimming cut 8 bases from V and 4 bases from J; bases unmatched to any gene: 8. The CDR3 contains 15 residues. CDR3 protein: CASLSSGRGYNEQFF. In DNA form, the CDR3 reads TGTGCCAGCCTGTCTAGCGGGAGAGGGTACAATGAGCAGTTCTTC.

The chain combines TRBV5-4 with TRBJ2-2; 7 positions agree with TRBD2. CDR3 size: 16 residues. Trimming at V came to 3 bases and at J to 6 bases, leaving 11 bases not matched to a gene. Germline V gives CDR1 SGHNT, CDR2 YYREEE (reference sequence). In nucleotides, the CDR3 is TGTGCCAGCAGCTCTCGAGGGAGGGCCCCCTCCGGGGAGCTGTTTTTT. Its translation is CASSSRGRAPSGELFF.

The chain is built from TRBV7-9 and TRBJ2-5; D perhaps matches TRBD2 (5 bases). This CDR3 has 13 residues. Germline values: CDR1 SEHNR, CDR2 FQNEAQ (reference sequence). Between the trimmed V and J ends, which lost 2 bases and 5 bases, there was a span of 9 bases. CDR3 sequence: CASSLRRWETQYF. Here the CDR3 DNA reads TGTGCCAGCAGCTTAAGGAGGTGGGAGACCCAGTACTTC.

This clone was seen a single time. This rearrangement joins TRBV5-1 to TRBJ2-7; D is unresolved. With 3 bases removed from V and 2 bases from J, the gap between germline ends came to 18 bases. The germline CDR1 and CDR2 sequences are SGHRS and YFSETQ. CDR3 length: 16 amino acids. The CDR3 region is CASSSQSPSAAYEQYF. The CDR3, as DNA: TGCGCCAGCAGCTCGCAAAGCCCGTCGGCGGCCTACGAGCAGTACTTC.

The rearrangement joins TRBV15 to TRBJ1-5; possibly TRBD1 for D (5 bases). The germline gives CDR1 LNHNV, CDR2 YYDKDF (reference sequence). Trimming pared 0 bases from V and 4 bases from J, leaving 10 bases between. The CDR3 has 15 residues. The chain's CDR3 is CATSRDKRGNQPQHF. DNA of the CDR3: TGTGCCACCAGCAGAGATAAACGGGGGAATCAGCCCCAGCATTTT.